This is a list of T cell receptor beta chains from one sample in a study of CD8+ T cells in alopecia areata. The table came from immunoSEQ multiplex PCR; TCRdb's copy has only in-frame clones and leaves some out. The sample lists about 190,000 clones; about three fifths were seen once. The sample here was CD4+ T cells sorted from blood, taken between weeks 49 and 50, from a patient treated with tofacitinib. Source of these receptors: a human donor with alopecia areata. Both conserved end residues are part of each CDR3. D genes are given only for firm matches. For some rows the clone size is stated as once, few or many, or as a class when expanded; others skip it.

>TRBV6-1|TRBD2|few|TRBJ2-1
TGTGCCAGCAGTGCAACTAGCGGGGGGGTTGGTGAGCAGTTCTTC
CASSATSGGVGEQFF
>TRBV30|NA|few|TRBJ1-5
TGTGCCTGGAGTGTCACCGGTCTACAGCCCCAGCATTTT
CAWSVTGLQPQHF
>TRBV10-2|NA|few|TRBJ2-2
TGCGCCAGCAGTGGGGGGGGCAACACCGGGGAGCTGTTTTTT
CASSGGGNTGELFF
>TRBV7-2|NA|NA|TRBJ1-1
TGTGCCAGCAGCTCAAGGAGCATGAACACTGAAGCTTTCTTT
CASSSRSMNTEAFF
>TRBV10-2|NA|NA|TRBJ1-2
TGCGCCAGCAGTGGGGACCCCACCTATGGCTACACCTTC
CASSGDPTYGYTF
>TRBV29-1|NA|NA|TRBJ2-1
TGCAGCGTCGCCACCAGCGCCCCTGAGCAGTTCTTC
CSVATSAPEQFF
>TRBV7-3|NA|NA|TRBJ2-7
TGTGCCAGCAGCTTACGTCCCAGCGGCTACGAGCAGTACTTC
CASSLRPSGYEQYF
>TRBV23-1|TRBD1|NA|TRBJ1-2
TGCGCCAGCAGTCGGTGGACAGGGAATAACTATGGCTACACCTTC
CASSRWTGNNYGYTF
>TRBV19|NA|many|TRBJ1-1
TGTGCCAGTAGTATAGTGCAGACGAACACTGAAGCTTTCTTT
CASSIVQTNTEAFF
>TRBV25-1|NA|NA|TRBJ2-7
TGTGCCAGCAGTGAATCCCCAGGAGGGTCCTACGAGCAGTACTTC
CASSESPGGSYEQYF
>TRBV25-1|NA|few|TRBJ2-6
TGTGCCAGCAGTGAAAAGGGCAGGGCCAACGTCCTGACTTTC
CASSEKGRANVLTF
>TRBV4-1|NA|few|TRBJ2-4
TGCGCCAGCAGCCAAGATAGTAACGCAGGTGGGAACATTCAGTACTTC
CASSQDSNAGGNIQYF
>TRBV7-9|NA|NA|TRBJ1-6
TGTGCCGTTGGGGCAACCATTAATTCACCCCTCCACTTT
CAVGATINSPLHF
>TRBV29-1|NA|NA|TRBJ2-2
TGCAGCGTGGATGGGGGGTACGCCGGGGAGCTGTTTTTT
CSVDGGYAGELFF
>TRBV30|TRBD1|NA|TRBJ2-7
TGTGCCTGGAGGGCCCGTACAGGGGTCCACGAGCAGTACTTC
CAWRARTGVHEQYF
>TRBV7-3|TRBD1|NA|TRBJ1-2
TGTGCCAGCAGCCCCGGGACAGGGGACAACTATGGCTACACCTTC
CASSPGTGDNYGYTF
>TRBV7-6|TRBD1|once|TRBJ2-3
TGTGCCAGCAGCTCCGGACAGGGCACAGATACGCAGTATTTT
CASSSGQGTDTQYF
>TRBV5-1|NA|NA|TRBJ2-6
TGCGCCAGCAGTCAGGCTGGGGCCAACGTCCTGACTTTC
CASSQAGANVLTF
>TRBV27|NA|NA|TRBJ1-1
TGTGCCAGCAGTTTAGTGGTGAACCCGAACACTGAAGCTTTCTTT
CASSLVVNPNTEAFF
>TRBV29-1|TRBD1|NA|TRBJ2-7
TGCAGCGTTCTCGGGACAGCCGCCCCCTACGAGCAGTACTTC
CSVLGTAAPYEQYF
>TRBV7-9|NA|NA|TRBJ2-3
TGTGCCAGCAGCTTAGATACATTGCTCGCCGATACGCAGTATTTT
CASSLDTLLADTQYF
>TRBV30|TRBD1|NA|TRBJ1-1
TGTGCCTGGTGGTCGGGACAGCACACTGAAGCTTTCTTT
CAWWSGQHTEAFF
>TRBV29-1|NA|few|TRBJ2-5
TGCAGCGTTGAAGATCCTAGAAAGAAGACCCAGTACTTC
CSVEDPRKKTQYF
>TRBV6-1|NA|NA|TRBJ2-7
TGTGCCAGCAGTGACAGCCGGACCCTACCCAACGAGCAGTACTTC
CASSDSRTLPNEQYF
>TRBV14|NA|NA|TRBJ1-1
TGTGCCAGCAGCCAAGTTGGGGGCCACACTGAAGCTTTCTTT
CASSQVGGHTEAFF